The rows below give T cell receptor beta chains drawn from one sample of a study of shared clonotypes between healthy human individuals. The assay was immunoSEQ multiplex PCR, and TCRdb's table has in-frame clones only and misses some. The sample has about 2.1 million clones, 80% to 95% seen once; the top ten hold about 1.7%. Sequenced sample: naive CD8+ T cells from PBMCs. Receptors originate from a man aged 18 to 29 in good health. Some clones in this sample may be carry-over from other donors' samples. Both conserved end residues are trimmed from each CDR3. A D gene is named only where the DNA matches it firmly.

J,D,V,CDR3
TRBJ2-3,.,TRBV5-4,ASSLVEYGNTDTQY
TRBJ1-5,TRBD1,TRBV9,ASSARSRDRVRQPQH
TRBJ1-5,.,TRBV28,ASSFLRNQPQH
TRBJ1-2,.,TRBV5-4,ASSLGGWHT
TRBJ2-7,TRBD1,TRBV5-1,ASSLATGVISYEQY
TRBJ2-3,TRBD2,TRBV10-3,AISELAADSTDTQY
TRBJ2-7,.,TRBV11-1,ASSVNSLRSTYEQY
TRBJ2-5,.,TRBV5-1,ASSLEGYQETQY
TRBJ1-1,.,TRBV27,ASSLWAGERGFGNTEAF
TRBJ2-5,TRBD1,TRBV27,ASSLSPGTGRETQY
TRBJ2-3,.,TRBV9,ASSVAGHNTDTQY
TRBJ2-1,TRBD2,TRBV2,ASVTPDSGLADNEQF
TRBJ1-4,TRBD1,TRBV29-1,SVGPTGGTNEKLF
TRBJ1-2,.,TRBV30,AWEGIFTGMVDYT
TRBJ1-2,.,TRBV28,ASSFRGAGYGYT
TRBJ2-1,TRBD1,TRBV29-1,SVAGGSYNEQF
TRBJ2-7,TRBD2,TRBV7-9,ASNPLAGASQGSEQY
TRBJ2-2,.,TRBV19,ASRESRGDTGELF
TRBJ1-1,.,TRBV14,ASSQDLGRGTEAF
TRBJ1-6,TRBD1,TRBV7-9,ASSRDRSSYNSPLH
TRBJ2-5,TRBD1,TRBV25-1,ASSVNRGETQY
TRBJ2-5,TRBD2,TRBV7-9,ASSFGLAGGEETQY
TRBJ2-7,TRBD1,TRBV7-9,ASSSRGGGRREQY
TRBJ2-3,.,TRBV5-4,ASSLRGGLTDTQY
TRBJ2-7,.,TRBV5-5,ASSFAPDSYEQY
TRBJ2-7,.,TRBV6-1,ASSYYEQY
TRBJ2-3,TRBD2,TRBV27,ASSFTSGSTDTQY
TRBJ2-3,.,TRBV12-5,ASAGYTDTQY
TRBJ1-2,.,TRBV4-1,ASSHSTGNYGYT
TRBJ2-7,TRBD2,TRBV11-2,ASSLDLISEREGSYEQY
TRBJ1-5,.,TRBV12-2,ASRWTGTEDQPQH
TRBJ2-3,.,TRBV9,ASSAGAASTDTQY
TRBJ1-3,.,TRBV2,ASSERNTIY
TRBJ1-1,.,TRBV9,ASSPSRAPGTEAF
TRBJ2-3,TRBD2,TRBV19,ASSSRLAGGTTDTQY
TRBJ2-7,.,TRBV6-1,ASSDTLPPYEQY
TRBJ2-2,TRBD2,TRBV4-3,ASSRYSGLAQTGELF
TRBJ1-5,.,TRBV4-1,ASSQVGRRRDQPQH
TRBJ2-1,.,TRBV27,ASSLGGTYNEQF
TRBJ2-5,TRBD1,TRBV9,ASSPNRGRETQY
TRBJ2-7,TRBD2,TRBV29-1,SVVLAGGEQY
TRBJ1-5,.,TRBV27,ASSLSQDNQPQH
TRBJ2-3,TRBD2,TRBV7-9,ASLLAGGFTDTQY
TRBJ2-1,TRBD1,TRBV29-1,SGTGPPLLNEQF
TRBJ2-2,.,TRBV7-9,ASSFGGVELF
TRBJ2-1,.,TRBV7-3,ASSLFIRVAGNEQF
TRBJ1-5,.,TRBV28,ASSLWRNQPQH
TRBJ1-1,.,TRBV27,ASSSPSGSTEAF